This note documents a single TCR beta chain sequence. Per the original methods: Amplification from reference gene primers served as the basis for estimated nucleated cell counts. Libraries were prepared by immunoSEQ multiplex PCR; TCRdb keeps only in-frame clonotypes and omits some of them. That table gives V, J and clone size, and the DNA gave D and trimming. Here the sample spans fewer than 80,000 clones, about three quarters being singletons. This entry comes from a study of blood T cell repertoires in COVID-19. V was cut by 4 bases and J by 0 bases, with 11 bases left in between. Germline V gives CDR1 SGHAT, CDR2 FQNNGV. This CDR3 is built from 15 residues.

This receptor was obtained from a human donor in a cohort sampled during active COVID-19. The chain links TRBV11-2 to TRBJ2-3; a possible D gene is TRBD1 (6 bases). Sequenced input: peripheral blood. The CDR3 reads CASSSQGQSTDTQYF. The CDR3 region has the DNA TGTGCCAGCAGCTCCCAAGGACAGAGCACAGATACGCAGTATTTT.